This T cell receptor (beta chain) comes out of a study of T cell clonotyping in hematopoietic cell transplantation. TCRdb's table, derived via immunoSEQ multiplex PCR, lists solely in-frame clones and lacks some. The sample contains some 14,000 clones, 85% to 90% of which appear only once. Germline V gene lookup returns CDR1 SGHTA and CDR2 FQGNSA. CDR3 length equals 19 residues. The V gene end was trimmed by 2 bases and the J gene end by 3 bases; junction bases not matched to a gene: 11. This TCR was recovered from a male patient aged 50 or older who had an allogeneic stem cell transplant from an unrelated donor, so T cells may come from the graft donor. Some clones in this sample may be carry-over from other donors' samples. This rearrangement joins TRBV7-2 to TRBJ2-3; TRBD2 agrees at 13 bases. Source: PBMCs, taken 100 days after allogeneic stem cell transplant. This CDR3 is CASSLSGLAGDGGTDTQYF. The CDR3 DNA is TGTGCCAGCAGCTTATCCGGACTAGCGGGAGATGGGGGGACAGATACGCAGTATTTT.